These 11 T cell receptor beta chains came from one sample sequenced in a study of monozygotic twins with inflammatory bowel disease. Using the 5' RACE reads, TCRdb records one entry per CDR3 protein without DNA. Its clone listing holds under 200,000 distinct CDR3 sequences. The sample comprised blood. Receptor source: a human donor with ulcerative colitis or Crohn's disease, or a healthy co-twin of an affected twin (not recorded which).

The V and J genes are TRBV12-5 and TRBJ2-7; TCRdb designates TRBD2, a call that cannot be tested without DNA. The CDR3 runs 14 residues. Germline CDR1 is LGHNT and CDR2 is FRNRAP. The chain's CDR3 is CASGPGLKSYEQYF.

The gene calls are TRBV19 and TRBJ1-4; TCRdb reports TRBD1, a call that lacks DNA to check it against. The CDR3 spans 16 residues. Germline lookup yields CDR1 LNHDA and CDR2 SQIVND (reference sequence). CDR3 in amino acids: CASSSPISATNEKLFF.

The CDR3 sequence: CATSVGRRSYNEQFF. The chain uses TRBV24-1 and TRBJ2-1; TCRdb's D call of TRBD2 is untestable without DNA. CDR1 and CDR2 from the germline V gene are KGHDR and SFDVKD. CDR3 length: 15 residues.

J is TRBJ1-5 and V is TRBV5-1; no DNA is available, so the TRBD1 call from TCRdb remains unchecked. CDR1 is SGHRS, CDR2 YFSETQ, per germline. The CDR3 spans 14 residues. CDR3 sequence: CASSPTGGGQPQHF.

CDR3 loop: CASSLKSDEQYF. The chain uses TRBV5-4 and TRBJ2-7. From germline, CDR1 is SGHNT and CDR2 YYREEE (reference sequence). The CDR3 has 12 amino acids.

The V call is TRBV19, the J call TRBJ2-1. CDR1 is LNHDA, CDR2 SQIVND, per germline (reference sequence). The CDR3 covers 18 residues. The CDR3 loop reads CAGRVSTDWESSYNEQFF.

V usage is TRBV9 and J usage is TRBJ2-6. The CDR3 totals 13 residues. Per germline, CDR1 SGDLS and CDR2 YYNGEE. The CDR3 is CASSPVWANVLTF.

The CDR3 reads CASSPTSTGYEQYF. The chain recombines TRBV12-3 or TRBV12-4 with TRBJ2-7; TCRdb names TRBD1, which stays unverified in the absence of DNA. This CDR3 contains 14 residues.

This chain joins TRBV7-9 and TRBJ2-7; TCRdb returns TRBD2, unconfirmable since there is no DNA. CDR3 length: 14 amino acids. The germline gives CDR1 SEHNR, CDR2 FQNEAQ (reference sequence). CDR3: CASSLTSYAKEQYF.

This chain's CDR3 is CASSRTSGGPGEQFF. This sequence joins TRBV6-1 and TRBJ2-1; TCRdb indicates TRBD2, and absent DNA this call remains unverified. The germline CDR1 and CDR2 sequences are MNHNS and SASEGT. The CDR3 is made up of 15 amino acids.

The chain recombines TRBV5-1 with TRBJ1-1. The CDR3 loop spans 14 amino acids. Germline-derived CDR1 and CDR2 are SGHRS and YFSETQ. The CDR3 sequence is CASSLRRGNTEAFF. The full variable domain, in which reference TRBV5-1 and TRBJ1-1 provide the parts outside the CDR3, is KAGVTQTPRYLIKTRGQQVTLSCSPISGHRSVSWYQQTPGQGLQFLFEYFSETQRNKGNFPGRFSGRQFSNSRSEMNVSTLELGDSALYLCASSLRRGNTEAFFGQGTRLTVV.